The 31 T cell receptor beta chains presented below share a single source sample, sequenced in a study of shared clonotypes between healthy human individuals. The protocol was immunoSEQ multiplex PCR, while the TCRdb copy is restricted to in-frame clones and leaves out a portion. In the table there are 2 million to 2.5 million clones, approximately 95% of which are singletons. Sequenced material: naive CD4+ T cells from PBMCs. This sample's subset: CD45RA+ positively selected. These receptors all stem from a man aged 18 to 29 in good health. Some clones in this sample may be carry-over from other donors' samples.

This chain connects TRBV10-3 to TRBJ1-1; 7 nucleotides match TRBD1. The V gene end was trimmed by 10 bases and the J gene end by 8 bases; junction bases not matched to a gene: 16. The germline V gene encodes CDR1 ENHRY and CDR2 SYGVKD. There are 14 residues in the CDR3. The CDR3 reads CATTTGEGRLEAFF. Here the CDR3 DNA reads TGTGCCACCACCACAGGGGAGGGAAGGCTAGAAGCTTTCTTT.

The chain employs TRBV7-8 and TRBJ1-2, with 10 bases aligning to TRBD1. Trimming removed 5 bases from V and 6 bases from J; junction bases left unmatched: 9. There are 15 residues in the CDR3. The germline V gene has CDR1 SGHVS and CDR2 FQNEAQ. This CDR3 is CASSPRQGARHGYTF. DNA for the CDR3: TGTGCCAGCAGCCCGCGACAGGGGGCGCGCCATGGCTACACCTTC.

The rearrangement uses TRBV2 and TRBJ2-1; 8 bases map to TRBD2. With V trimmed by 2 bases and J by 3 bases, 3 bases remained unmatched. Germline V gives CDR1 SNHLY, CDR2 FYNNEI. This CDR3 has 15 amino acids. The CDR3: CASSETGTSYNEQFF. Here the CDR3 DNA reads TGTGCCAGCAGTGAAACCGGGACTAGCTACAATGAGCAGTTCTTC. Variable domain in full (rest from reference TRBV2 and TRBJ2-1): EPEVTQTPSHQVTQMGQEVILRCVPISNHLYFYWYRQILGQKVEFLVSFYNNEISEKSEIFDDQFSVERPDGSNFTLKIRSTKLEDSAMYFCASSETGTSYNEQFFGPGTRLTVL.

The chain joins TRBV11-2 to TRBJ2-7; no clear D gene. Germline V gives CDR1 SGHAT, CDR2 FQNNGV. The CDR3 is 15 residues long. Trimming stripped 1 base from V and 2 bases from J, with 12 bases between. The CDR3 nucleotides read TGTGCCAGCAGCTTAGCTCCTGACGGAACCTACGAGCAGTACTTC. Protein product: CASSLAPDGTYEQYF.

The chain is built from TRBV7-2 and TRBJ2-1, with D uncertain. The CDR3 is 15 residues long. CDR1 and CDR2 from the germline V gene are SGHTA and FQGNSA. V was shortened by 1 base and J by 10 bases, with 17 bases between the two germline ends. CDR3 nucleotides: TGTGCCAGCAGCTTAGAGTTGGTCATGGCCGGGGAGCAGTTCTTC. It yields the protein CASSLELVMAGEQFF.

This chain links TRBV11-2 with TRBJ2-7; D possibly uses TRBD1 or TRBD2 (6 bases each). Trimming stripped 4 bases from V and 1 base from J, with 14 bases between. This CDR3 region has 15 residues. Germline values: CDR1 SGHAT, CDR2 FQNNGV. The CDR3 loop is CASSSKGGLSYEQYF. Here the CDR3 DNA reads TGTGCCAGCAGCTCGAAGGGGGGTCTGTCCTACGAGCAGTACTTC.

This clone showed up just a few times. This chain connects TRBV6-5 to TRBJ1-5; a possible D gene is TRBD1 (6 bases). Trimming removed 6 bases at V and 13 bases at J, with 13 bases between. Germline assignment: CDR1 MNHEY and CDR2 SVGAGI. CDR3 size: 11 residues. In nucleotides, the CDR3 is TGTGCCAGCAGAGGTGGGGACAAGCAGCATTTT. Translation: CASRGGDKQHF.

Details on this clone: The identical CDR3 is also encoded by other nucleotide sequences in the sample. The chain joins TRBV18 to TRBJ2-3, with TRBD1 as a possible D gene (6 bases). V was clipped by 3 bases and J by 0 bases, with 7 bases between them. This CDR3 contains 14 residues. CDR1 is KGHSH, CDR2 LQKENI, per germline. CDR3 amino acids: CASSPRGSTDTQYF. The DNA of the CDR3 is TGTGCCAGCTCACCCAGGGGTAGCACAGATACGCAGTATTTT.

This clone appeared once. V is TRBV7-9 and J is TRBJ1-6; D might be TRBD1 (6 bases). Deletions cut 1 base from V and 8 bases from J, with 9 bases between. The CDR3 totals 14 residues. CDR1 and CDR2 from the germline V gene are SEHNR and FQNEAQ (reference sequence). The CDR3 spells CASSLEGGDSPLHF. CDR3 nucleotide sequence: TGTGCCAGCAGCTTAGAGGGGGGGGATTCACCCCTCCACTTT. Looking up the rest from reference TRBV7-9 and TRBJ1-6 gives the full variable domain: DTGVSQNPRHKITKRGQNVTFRCDPISEHNRLYWYRQTLGQGPEFLTYFQNEAQLEKSRLLSDRFSAERPKGSFSTLEIQRTEQGDSAMYLCASSLEGGDSPLHFGNGTRLTVT.

The chain has TRBV6-5 and TRBJ2-5, with D maybe TRBD2 (5 bases). Germline V CDR1 and CDR2: MNHEY, SVGAGI. The V end lost 3 bases, the J end lost 1 base, and 12 bases lay between the germline ends. The CDR3 is 15 residues long. The CDR3 loop reads CASSYHIGLQETQYF. The CDR3 nucleotides read TGTGCCAGCAGTTATCATATCGGACTCCAAGAGACCCAGTACTTC.

The rearrangement uses TRBV2 and TRBJ2-6; D remains ambiguous. Between the trimmed V and J ends, which lost 8 bases and 8 bases, there was a span of 7 bases. Germline-derived CDR1 and CDR2 are SNHLY and FYNNEI. The CDR3 is 11 residues long. CDR3 sequence reads: CASSRTNVLTF. DNA for the CDR3: TGTGCCAGCTCGAGGACCAACGTCCTGACTTTC.

The chain combines TRBV25-1 with TRBJ2-3, with 10 bases aligning to TRBD1. Germline CDR1 MGHDK, CDR2 SYGVNS. After removal of 5 bases from V and 1 base from J, the junction contained 9 bases not matched to a gene. This CDR3 region has 17 residues. The CDR3 loop is CASSTDTGTGGTDTQYF. CDR3 coding DNA: TGTGCCAGCAGTACCGATACCGGGACAGGGGGCACAGATACGCAGTATTTT.

This chain links TRBV10-3 with TRBJ1-1; 7 bases fit TRBD1. Germline V lookup: CDR1 ENHRY, CDR2 SYGVKD. V was clipped by 2 bases and J by 3 bases; unmatched bases: 6. CDR3 length: 15 amino acids. The CDR3: CAISERGPMDTEAFF. DNA of the CDR3: TGTGCCATCAGTGAGAGGGGGCCTATGGACACTGAAGCTTTCTTT.

The chain is built from TRBV7-9 and TRBJ1-2; D ambiguous. Trimming stripped 1 base from V and 0 bases from J, with 6 bases between. The CDR3 length is 14 residues. CDR1 is SEHNR, CDR2 FQNEAQ, per germline (reference sequence). Here the CDR3 reads CASSLVGPNYGYTF. For the CDR3, the DNA is TGTGCCAGCAGCTTAGTGGGCCCTAACTATGGCTACACCTTC.

The V and J genes are TRBV6-1 and TRBJ1-4; D unclear. The CDR3 totals 14 residues. Germline V lookup: CDR1 MNHNS, CDR2 SASEGT. The V end lost 6 bases, the J end lost 0 bases, and 8 bases lay between the germline ends. The CDR3 loop is CASRHTATNEKLFF. CDR3 nucleotide sequence: TGTGCCAGCAGGCACACTGCAACTAATGAAAAACTGTTTTTT.

V usage is TRBV7-2 and J usage is TRBJ2-3; 10 positions agree with TRBD2. This CDR3 has 15 amino acids. V shed 2 bases and J 4 bases; nucleotides not matched to a gene: 3. Germline V lookup: CDR1 SGHTA, CDR2 FQGNSA. In DNA, the CDR3 is TGTGCCAGCAGCTTATATAGCGGGAGGTCAGATACGCAGTATTTT. Translating it yields CASSLYSGRSDTQYF.

The V gene is TRBV30, the J gene TRBJ1-2, with a weak D call TRBD1 (6 bases). The CDR3 is 13 amino acids. V was pared by 2 bases and J by 2 bases, with 9 bases between. Looked up from germline, CDR1 is GTSNPN and CDR2 is SVGIG (reference sequence). CDR3 coding DNA: TGTGCCTGGAGTACTACAGGGAACTATGGCTACACCTTC. Amino acids: CAWSTTGNYGYTF.

The V and J genes are TRBV9 and TRBJ2-2; no firm D call. The CDR3 runs to 15 residues. The germline V and J ends were trimmed by 3 bases and 0 bases, with 9 bases remaining between them. Germline CDR1 is SGDLS and CDR2 is YYNGEE. The CDR3 loop is CASSARTANTGELFF. The CDR3, as DNA: TGTGCCAGCAGCGCACGGACGGCGAACACCGGGGAGCTGTTTTTT.

This clone occurred a few times. Other DNA variants within this sample encode the same CDR3. The gene calls are TRBV30 and TRBJ1-2; possible D gene TRBD1, 6 bases. The CDR3 runs 11 residues. CDR1 is GTSNPN, CDR2 SVGIG, per germline (reference sequence). Trimming removed 1 base from V and 7 bases from J, with 7 bases in between. CDR3 coding DNA: TGTGCCTGGAGTGCAGGGGTTGGCTACACCTTC. Amino acids: CAWSAGVGYTF.

This rearrangement joins TRBV30 to TRBJ2-1; D uncertain. V was trimmed by 5 bases and J by 5 bases, leaving 4 bases between them. Germline V CDR1 and CDR2: GTSNPN, SVGIG (reference sequence). CDR3 size: 10 residues. CDR3 DNA sequence: TGTGCCTGGGCCCACAATGAGCAGTTCTTC. Its translation: CAWAHNEQFF.

Concerning this clone: The junction differs from germline at one of its ends, possibly a read error. V is TRBV5-1 and J is TRBJ2-2, with a weak D call TRBD2 (6 bases). From germline, CDR1 is SGHRS and CDR2 YFSETQ. The CDR3 sequence is 17 residues long. CDR3 DNA: TGCGCCAGCAGCTTGGGGGACTTTACCGCGAACATCGGGGAGCTGTTTTTT. This gives the protein CASSLGDFTANIGELFF.

The CDR3 here is CASSEQKNSPLHF. CDR3 DNA sequence: TGCGCCAGCAGTGAACAGAAGAATTCACCCCTCCACTTT. This chain connects TRBV10-2 to TRBJ1-6; D not certain. The germline V and J ends were trimmed by 3 bases and 7 bases, with 7 bases remaining between them. The CDR3 totals 13 residues. CDR1 is WSHSY and CDR2 is SAAADI in the germline V gene.

This clone has a single count. In the same sample, other DNA sequences code for this CDR3. The rearrangement uses TRBV9 and TRBJ2-7; D remains unclear. This CDR3 contains 14 residues. The V end lost 0 bases, the J end lost 2 bases, and 9 bases lay between the germline ends. Per germline, CDR1 SGDLS and CDR2 YYNGEE. The CDR3 region has the DNA TGTGCCAGCAGCGTAGATCTAGGAGCCTACGAGCAGTACTTC. Translated, it gives CASSVDLGAYEQYF.

About this clone: Other nucleotide sequences from this sample produce the same CDR3. V and J are TRBV18 and TRBJ1-2, with no clear D. This CDR3 contains 12 residues. Trimming cost V 3 bases and J 4 bases, with 6 bases left between them. CDR1 is KGHSH, CDR2 LQKENI, per germline. CDR3 in DNA: TGTGCCAGCTCACCGAACAGCTATGGCTACACCTTC. Its protein is CASSPNSYGYTF.

This clone appeared once. This chain joins TRBV7-9 and TRBJ2-1; TRBD2 matches at 9 bases. CDR1 is SEHNR, CDR2 FQNEAQ, per germline (reference sequence). The CDR3 runs to 16 residues. The V segment lost 6 bases and the J segment 12 bases; nucleotides outside the gene matches: 18. CDR3 sequence (DNA): TGTGCCAGCAGTTCCATAGCGGGAGACGTTACTCCTTCGCAGTTCTTC. Residues: CASSSIAGDVTPSQFF.

The J gene is TRBJ2-5, the V gene TRBV11-2; no clear D. The length of the CDR3 is 13 residues. Germline V lookup: CDR1 SGHAT, CDR2 FQNNGV. V lost 5 bases and J lost 4, with 11 bases in between. This CDR3 reads CASSLSWGETQYF. In DNA, the CDR3 is TGTGCCAGCAGCCTATCTTGGGGAGAGACCCAGTACTTC. The complete variable domain, with remaining parts taken from reference TRBV11-2 and TRBJ2-5, reads EAGVAQSPRYKIIEKRQSVAFWCNPISGHATLYWYQQILGQGPKLLIQFQNNGVVDDSQLPKDRFSAERLKGVDSTLKIQPAKLEDSAVYLCASSLSWGETQYFGPGTRLLVL.

J is TRBJ2-5 and V is TRBV7-3, with a possible D match to TRBD1 (6 bases). The germline V gene encodes CDR1 SGHTA and CDR2 FQGTGA. V dropped 2 bases and J dropped 9 bases, with 10 bases sitting between them. The CDR3 covers 12 residues. The CDR3 DNA reads TGTGCCAGCAGCTTAGGGGGCGGGCCCCAGTACTTC. Translating gives CASSLGGGPQYF.

The gene calls are TRBV29-1 and TRBJ2-3; D call uncertain. In germline, CDR1 is SQVTM, CDR2 ANQGSEA. V lost 4 bases to trimming and J lost 3 bases, with 11 bases between them. CDR3 length equals 13 residues. CDR3 DNA: TGCAGCGTTGGTAACAGCTTTACAGATACGCAGTATTTT. Translating it yields CSVGNSFTDTQYF.

This clone was found a few times. The genes are TRBV2 and TRBJ1-1; no definite D call. Germline V CDR1 and CDR2: SNHLY, FYNNEI. The CDR3 has 14 residues. The V and J ends lost 6 bases and 0 bases respectively, with 11 bases between them. The CDR3: CASRAGVMNTEAFF. The CDR3 nucleotides are TGTGCCAGCAGGGCAGGAGTAATGAACACTGAAGCTTTCTTT. Filled out from reference TRBV2 and TRBJ1-1, the complete variable domain reads EPEVTQTPSHQVTQMGQEVILRCVPISNHLYFYWYRQILGQKVEFLVSFYNNEISEKSEIFDDQFSVERPDGSNFTLKIRSTKLEDSAMYFCASRAGVMNTEAFFGQGTRLTVV.

V and J are TRBV19 and TRBJ2-5; D remains unclear. Germline CDR1 reads LNHDA; CDR2 reads SQIVND (reference sequence). CDR3 length: 13 amino acids. Trimming took off 5 bases at V and 5 bases at J, with 12 bases between the two ends. The CDR3 region has the DNA TGTGCCAGTAGTGTTATGATGGGGGAGACCCAGTACTTC. Residues: CASSVMMGETQYF.

This sequence joins TRBV19 and TRBJ1-1; D is possibly TRBD1 (5 bases). Germline V gene sequence: CDR1 LNHDA, CDR2 SQIVND (reference sequence). The V and J ends lost 8 bases and 5 bases respectively, with 18 bases between them. The CDR3 spans 14 residues. The CDR3 DNA reads as TGTGCCAGTTCCCACCCTCCCCGGGGGACTGAAGCTTTCTTT. Its translation: CASSHPPRGTEAFF.